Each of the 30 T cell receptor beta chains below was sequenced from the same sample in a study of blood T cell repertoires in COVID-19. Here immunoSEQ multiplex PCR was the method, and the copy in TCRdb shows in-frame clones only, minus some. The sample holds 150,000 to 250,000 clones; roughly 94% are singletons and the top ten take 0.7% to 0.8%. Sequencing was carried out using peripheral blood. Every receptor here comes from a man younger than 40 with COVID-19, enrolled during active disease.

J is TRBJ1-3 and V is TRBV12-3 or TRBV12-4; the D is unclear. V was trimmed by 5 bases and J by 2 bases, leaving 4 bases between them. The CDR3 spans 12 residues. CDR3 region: CASSIAGNTIYF. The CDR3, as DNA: TGTGCCAGCAGTATCGCTGGAAACACCATATATTTT.

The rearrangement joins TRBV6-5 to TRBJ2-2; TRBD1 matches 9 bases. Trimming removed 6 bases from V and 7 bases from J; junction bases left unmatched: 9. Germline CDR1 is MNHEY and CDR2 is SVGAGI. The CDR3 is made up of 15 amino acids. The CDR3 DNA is TGTGCCAGCAGCATTGGACAGGGGAGGAGCGGGGAGCTGTTTTTT. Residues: CASSIGQGRSGELFF.

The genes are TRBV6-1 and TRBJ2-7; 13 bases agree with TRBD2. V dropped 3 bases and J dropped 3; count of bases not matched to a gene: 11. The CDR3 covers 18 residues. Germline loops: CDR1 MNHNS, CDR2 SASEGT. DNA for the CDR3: TGTGCCAGCAGTGATGCAACTAGCGGGGGGGTTTTCCGCTACGAGCAGTACTTC. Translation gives CASSDATSGGVFRYEQYF.

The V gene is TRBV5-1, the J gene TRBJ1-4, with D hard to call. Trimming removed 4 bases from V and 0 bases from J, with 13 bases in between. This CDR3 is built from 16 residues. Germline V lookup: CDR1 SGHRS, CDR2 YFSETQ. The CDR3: CASSPGETATNEKLFF. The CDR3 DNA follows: TGCGCCAGCAGCCCGGGTGAGACTGCAACTAATGAAAAACTGTTTTTT.

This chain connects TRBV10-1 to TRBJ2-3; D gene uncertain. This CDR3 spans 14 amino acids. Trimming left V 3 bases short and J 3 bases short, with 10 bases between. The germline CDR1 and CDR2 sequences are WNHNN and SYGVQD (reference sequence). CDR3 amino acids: CASSDLLRTDTQYF. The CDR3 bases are TGCGCCAGCAGTGATCTGCTTCGGACAGATACGCAGTATTTT.

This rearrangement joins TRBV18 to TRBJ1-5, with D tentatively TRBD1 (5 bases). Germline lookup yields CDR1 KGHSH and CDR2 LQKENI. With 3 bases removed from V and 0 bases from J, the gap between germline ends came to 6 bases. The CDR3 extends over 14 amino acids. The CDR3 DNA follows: TGTGCCAGCTCACCGGACACTAGCAATCAGCCCCAGCATTTT. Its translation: CASSPDTSNQPQHF.

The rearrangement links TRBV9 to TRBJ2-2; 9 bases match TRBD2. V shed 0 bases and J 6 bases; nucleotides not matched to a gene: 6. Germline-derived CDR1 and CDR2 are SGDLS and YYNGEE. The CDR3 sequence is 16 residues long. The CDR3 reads CASSVGRRGGPGELFF. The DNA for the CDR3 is TGTGCCAGCAGCGTAGGGAGGCGGGGGGGCCCCGGGGAGCTGTTTTTT.

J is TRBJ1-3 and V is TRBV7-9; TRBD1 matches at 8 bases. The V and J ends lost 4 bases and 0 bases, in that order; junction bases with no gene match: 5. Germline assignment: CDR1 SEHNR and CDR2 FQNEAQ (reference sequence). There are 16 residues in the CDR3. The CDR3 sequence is CASSSNQGASGNTIYF. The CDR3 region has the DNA TGTGCCAGCAGCTCAAACCAGGGGGCCTCTGGAAACACCATATATTTT.

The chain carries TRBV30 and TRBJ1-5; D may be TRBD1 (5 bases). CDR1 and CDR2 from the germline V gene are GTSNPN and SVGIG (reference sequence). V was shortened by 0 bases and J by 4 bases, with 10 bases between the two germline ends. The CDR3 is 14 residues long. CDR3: CAWSVPGTNQPQHF. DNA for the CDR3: TGTGCCTGGAGTGTACCAGGGACTAATCAGCCCCAGCATTTT.

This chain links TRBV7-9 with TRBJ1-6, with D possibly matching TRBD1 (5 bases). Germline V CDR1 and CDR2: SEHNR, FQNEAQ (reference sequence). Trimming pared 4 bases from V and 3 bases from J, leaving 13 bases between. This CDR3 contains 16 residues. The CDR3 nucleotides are TGTGCCAGCAGCTCCACTGAAGGACACTATAATTCACCCCTCCACTTT. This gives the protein CASSSTEGHYNSPLHF.

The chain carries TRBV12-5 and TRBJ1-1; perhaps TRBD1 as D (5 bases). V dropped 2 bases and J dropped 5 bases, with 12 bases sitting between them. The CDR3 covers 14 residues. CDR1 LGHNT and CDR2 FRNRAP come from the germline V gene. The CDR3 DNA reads TGTGCTAGTGGTTTGTGGGCAGGGAGGACTGAAGCTTTCTTT. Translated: CASGLWAGRTEAFF.

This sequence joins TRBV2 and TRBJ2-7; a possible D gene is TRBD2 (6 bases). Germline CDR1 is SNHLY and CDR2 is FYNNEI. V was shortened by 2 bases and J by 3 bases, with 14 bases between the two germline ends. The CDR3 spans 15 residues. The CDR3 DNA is TGTGCCAGCAGTGAAAGGAGGGACGGCGACTACGAGCAGTACTTC. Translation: CASSERRDGDYEQYF. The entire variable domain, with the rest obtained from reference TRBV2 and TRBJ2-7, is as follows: EPEVTQTPSHQVTQMGQEVILRCVPISNHLYFYWYRQILGQKVEFLVSFYNNEISEKSEIFDDQFSVERPDGSNFTLKIRSTKLEDSAMYFCASSERRDGDYEQYFGPGTRLTVT.

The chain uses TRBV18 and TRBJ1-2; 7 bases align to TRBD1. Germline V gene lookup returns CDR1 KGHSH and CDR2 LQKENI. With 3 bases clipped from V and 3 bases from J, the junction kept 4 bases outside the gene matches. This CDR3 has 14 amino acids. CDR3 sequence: CASSPKGADYGYTF. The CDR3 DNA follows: TGTGCCAGCTCACCTAAGGGGGCTGACTATGGCTACACCTTC.

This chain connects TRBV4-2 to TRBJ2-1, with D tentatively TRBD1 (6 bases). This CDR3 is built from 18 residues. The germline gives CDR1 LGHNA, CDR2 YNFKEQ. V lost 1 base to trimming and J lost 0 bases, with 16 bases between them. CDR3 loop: CASSQVGGQLLSYNEQFF. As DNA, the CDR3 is TGTGCCAGCAGCCAAGTTGGGGGCCAGTTACTCTCCTACAATGAGCAGTTCTTC.

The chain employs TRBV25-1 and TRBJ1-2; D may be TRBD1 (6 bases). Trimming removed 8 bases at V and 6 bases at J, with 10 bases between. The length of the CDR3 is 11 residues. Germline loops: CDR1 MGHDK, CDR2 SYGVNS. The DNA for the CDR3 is TGTGCCAGCGGACAGTTACATGGCTACACCTTC. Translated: CASGQLHGYTF.

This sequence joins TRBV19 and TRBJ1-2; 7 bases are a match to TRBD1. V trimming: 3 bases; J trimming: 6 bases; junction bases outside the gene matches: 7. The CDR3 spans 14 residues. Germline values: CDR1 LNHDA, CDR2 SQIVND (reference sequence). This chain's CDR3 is CASSIQGGIHGYTF. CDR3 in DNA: TGTGCCAGTAGTATCCAGGGGGGTATCCATGGCTACACCTTC.

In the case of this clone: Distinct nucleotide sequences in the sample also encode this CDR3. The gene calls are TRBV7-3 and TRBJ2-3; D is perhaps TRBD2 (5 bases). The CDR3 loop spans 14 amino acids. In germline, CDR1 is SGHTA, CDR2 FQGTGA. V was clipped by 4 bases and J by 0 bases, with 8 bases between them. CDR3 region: CASSSGLSTDTQYF. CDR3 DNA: TGTGCCAGCAGCTCCGGACTTAGCACAGATACGCAGTATTTT.

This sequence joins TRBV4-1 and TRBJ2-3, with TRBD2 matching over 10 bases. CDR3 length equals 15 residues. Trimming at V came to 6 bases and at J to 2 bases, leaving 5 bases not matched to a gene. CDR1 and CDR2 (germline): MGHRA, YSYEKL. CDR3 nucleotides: TGCGCCAGCAGACTAGCGGGGAAAAACACAGATACGCAGTATTTT. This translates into CASRLAGKNTDTQYF.

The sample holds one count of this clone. CDR3 DNA sequence: TGTGCCAGCAGCTCCCGCGGTGGGGGCGGGGGGCACACCGGGGAGCTGTTTTTT. The encoded protein is CASSSRGGGGGHTGELFF. The V call is TRBV11-2, the J call TRBJ2-2; TRBD2 agrees at 8 bases. The CDR3 runs to 18 residues. Trimming at V came to 4 bases and at J to 3 bases, leaving 13 bases not matched to a gene. Germline V gene lookup returns CDR1 SGHAT and CDR2 FQNNGV.

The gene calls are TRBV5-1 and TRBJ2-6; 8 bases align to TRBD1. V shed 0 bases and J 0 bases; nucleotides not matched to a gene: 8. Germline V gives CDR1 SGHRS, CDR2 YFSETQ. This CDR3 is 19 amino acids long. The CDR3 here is CASSLGPGQAYSGANVLTF. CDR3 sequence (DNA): TGCGCCAGCAGCTTGGGGCCGGGACAGGCTTACTCTGGGGCCAACGTCCTGACTTTC. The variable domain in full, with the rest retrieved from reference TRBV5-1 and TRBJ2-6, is KAGVTQTPRYLIKTRGQQVTLSCSPISGHRSVSWYQQTPGQGLQFLFEYFSETQRNKGNFPGRFSGRQFSNSRSEMNVSTLELGDSALYLCASSLGPGQAYSGANVLTFGAGSRLTVL.

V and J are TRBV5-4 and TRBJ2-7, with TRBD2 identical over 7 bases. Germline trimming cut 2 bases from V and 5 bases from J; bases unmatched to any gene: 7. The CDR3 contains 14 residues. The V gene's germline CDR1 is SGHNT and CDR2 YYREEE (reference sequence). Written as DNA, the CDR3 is TGTGCCAGCAGCTTAAGCGCTCGGGAGGACGAGCAGTACTTC. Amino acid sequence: CASSLSAREDEQYF.

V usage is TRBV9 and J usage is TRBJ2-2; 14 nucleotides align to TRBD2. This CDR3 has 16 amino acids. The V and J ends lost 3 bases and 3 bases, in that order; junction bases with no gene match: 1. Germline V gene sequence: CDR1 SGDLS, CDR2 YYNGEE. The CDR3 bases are TGTGCCAGCAGCGCGACTAGCGGGGGGGACACCGGGGAGCTGTTTTTT. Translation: CASSATSGGDTGELFF.

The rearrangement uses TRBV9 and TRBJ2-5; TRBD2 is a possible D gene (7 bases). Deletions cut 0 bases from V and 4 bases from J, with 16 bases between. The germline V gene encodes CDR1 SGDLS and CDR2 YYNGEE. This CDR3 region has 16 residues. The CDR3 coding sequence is TGTGCCAGCAGCGTAGAGTCCCAGGGAGGGGGAGAGACCCAGTACTTC. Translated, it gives CASSVESQGGGETQYF.

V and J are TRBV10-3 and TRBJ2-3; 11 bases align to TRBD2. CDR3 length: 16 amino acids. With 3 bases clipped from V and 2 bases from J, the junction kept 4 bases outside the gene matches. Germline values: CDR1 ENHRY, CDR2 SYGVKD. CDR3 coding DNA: TGTGCCATCAGTGATGGGACTAGCGGTCACACAGATACGCAGTATTTT. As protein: CAISDGTSGHTDTQYF.

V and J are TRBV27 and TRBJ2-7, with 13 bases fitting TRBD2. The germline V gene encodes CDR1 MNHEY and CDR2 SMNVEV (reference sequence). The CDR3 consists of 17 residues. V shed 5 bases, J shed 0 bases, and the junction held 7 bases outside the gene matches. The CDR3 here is CASSQLTSGGPSYEQYF. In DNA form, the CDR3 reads TGTGCCAGCAGTCAACTGACTAGCGGGGGGCCCTCCTACGAGCAGTACTTC.

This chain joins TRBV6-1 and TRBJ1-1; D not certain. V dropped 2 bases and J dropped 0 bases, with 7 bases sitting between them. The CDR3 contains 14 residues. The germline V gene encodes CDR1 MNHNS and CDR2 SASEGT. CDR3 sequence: CASSENGVNTEAFF. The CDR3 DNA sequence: TGTGCCAGCAGTGAAAACGGGGTGAACACTGAAGCTTTCTTT.

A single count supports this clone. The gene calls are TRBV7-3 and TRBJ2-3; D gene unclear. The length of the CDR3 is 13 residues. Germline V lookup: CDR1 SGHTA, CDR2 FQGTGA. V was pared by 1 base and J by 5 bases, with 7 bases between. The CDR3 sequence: CASSLNQLDTQYF. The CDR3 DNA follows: TGTGCCAGCAGCTTAAACCAACTAGATACGCAGTATTTT.

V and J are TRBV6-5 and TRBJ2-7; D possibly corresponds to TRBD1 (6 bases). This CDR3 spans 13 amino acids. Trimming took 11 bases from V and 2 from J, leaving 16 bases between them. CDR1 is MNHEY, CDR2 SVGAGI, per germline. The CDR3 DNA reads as TGTGCCGGAACAAGGGACATCGCCTACGAGCAGTACTTC. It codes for CAGTRDIAYEQYF.

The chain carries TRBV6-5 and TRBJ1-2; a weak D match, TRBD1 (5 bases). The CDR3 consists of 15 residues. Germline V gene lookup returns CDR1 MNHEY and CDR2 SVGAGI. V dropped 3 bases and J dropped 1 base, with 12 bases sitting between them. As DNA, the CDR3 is TGTGCCAGCAGTTATAGAAGACAGAATAACTATGGCTACACCTTC. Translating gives CASSYRRQNNYGYTF.

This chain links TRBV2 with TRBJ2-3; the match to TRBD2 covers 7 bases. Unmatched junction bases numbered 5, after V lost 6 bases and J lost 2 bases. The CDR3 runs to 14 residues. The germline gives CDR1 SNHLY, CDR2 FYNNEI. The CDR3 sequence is CASRAGIITDTQYF. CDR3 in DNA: TGTGCCAGCAGAGCGGGAATTATCACAGATACGCAGTATTTT. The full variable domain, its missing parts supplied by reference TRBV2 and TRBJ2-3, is EPEVTQTPSHQVTQMGQEVILRCVPISNHLYFYWYRQILGQKVEFLVSFYNNEISEKSEIFDDQFSVERPDGSNFTLKIRSTKLEDSAMYFCASRAGIITDTQYFGPGTRLTVL.